The 20 T cell receptor beta chains listed next were all sequenced from one sample in a study of T cells in Graves' hyperthyroidism and ophthalmopathy (dated by TCRdb to between 2017 and 2020). Library prep was done by multiplex PCR. These reads were obtained on an Illumina HiSeq 2000. The TCR beta CDR3 regions were amplified from the RNA transcripts. A first-round RT-PCR of the TCR CDR3 used the HTBI primer set with the Qiagen OneStep RT-PCR kit. TCRdb reprocessed the public reads (quality trimming at Q25 with fastp, clone calling with MiXCR) and kept in-frame beta chains. Each record represents a unique CDR3 protein, reported with the most common genes and DNA among its rows. The sample has 550,000 to 700,000 distinct CDR3 sequences on record, around 46% of them singletons. The ten largest clones take up 15% to 20% of the sample. Sequencing was performed on peripheral blood or thyroid tissue (not recorded which). All receptors derive from an adult woman with Graves' disease, either hyperthyroidism or ophthalmopathy (not recorded which).

This clonotype is a singleton in its sample. V gene TRBV7-6 combines with J gene TRBJ1-1; D is unresolved. CDR1 is SGHVS and CDR2 is FNYEAQ in the germline V gene. CDR3 length: 14 amino acids. The V and J ends lost 5 bases and 0 bases respectively, with 10 bases between them. The CDR3 here is CASSQRLVNTEAFF. The CDR3 DNA reads TGTGCCAGCAGCCAACGATTGGTGAACACTGAAGCTTTCTTT.

The CDR3 spells CSASGGGVGDGYTF. CDR3 in DNA: TGCAGTGCTAGTGGAGGTGGGGTTGGGGACGGCTACACCTTC. The chain has TRBV20-1 and TRBJ1-2, with TRBD1 as a possible D gene (5 bases). Trimming shortened V by 3 bases and J by 8 bases, and 19 bases separated the two germline ends. CDR3 length equals 14 residues. The V gene's germline CDR1 is DFQATT and CDR2 SNEGSKA (reference sequence).

This clonotype was seen more than once but under ten times. The rearrangement links TRBV12-3 or TRBV12-4 to TRBJ1-1, with D possibly TRBD1 on 5 matching bases. The V and J ends lost 5 bases and 1 base respectively, with 14 bases between them. The CDR3 is made up of 15 amino acids. The DNA of the CDR3 is TGTGCCAGCAGTCGAGGGGAGCTACGGAACACTGAAGCTTTCTTT. Amino acids: CASSRGELRNTEAFF.

About this clonotype itself: With a much larger clone just one base away, this may be a read error. This chain joins TRBV4-1 and TRBJ2-7; the match to TRBD2 covers 11 bases. Germline V CDR1 and CDR2: MGHRA, YSYEKL. CDR3 size: 15 residues. The CDR3 is CASNQVLAGAYEQYF. DNA for the CDR3: TGCGCCAGCAACCAAGTACTAGCGGGAGCCTACGAGCAGTACTTC.

Regarding this clonotype: A much larger clone differs by one base, so this may be a read error. V and J are TRBV6-1 and TRBJ1-2, with D tentatively TRBD1 (6 bases). The CDR3 loop spans 15 amino acids. Germline CDR1 reads MNHNS; CDR2 reads SASEGT. CDR3 in amino acids: CASSEGAGDDYGYIF. The CDR3 nucleotides read TGTGCCAGCAGTGAAGGGGCAGGGGATGACTATGGCTACATCTTC.

This chain connects TRBV7-9 to TRBJ1-5, with 8 bases identical to TRBD1. CDR1 is SEHNR, CDR2 FQNEAQ, per germline (reference sequence). The CDR3 spans 16 residues. With 5 bases clipped from V and 1 base from J, the junction kept 7 bases outside the gene matches. The DNA for the CDR3 is TGTGCCAGCAGCCAGACAGGGGATTCAAGCAATCAGCCCCAGCATTTT. Amino acids: CASSQTGDSSNQPQHF.

This clonotype was picked up one time. The V gene is TRBV2, the J gene TRBJ1-1; the match to TRBD1 covers 11 bases. Losses at the gene ends were 6 bases for V and 4 bases for J; bases not matched to a gene: 10. There are 16 residues in the CDR3. In germline, CDR1 is SNHLY, CDR2 FYNNEI. This CDR3 reads CASRTGTGGWGTEAFF. The CDR3 region has the DNA TGTGCCAGCAGGACCGGGACAGGGGGGTGGGGCACTGAAGCTTTCTTT.

The chain uses TRBV5-1 and TRBJ2-7; D gene uncertain. The CDR3 has 15 residues. CDR1 and CDR2 (germline): SGHRS, YFSETQ. The V and J ends lost 5 bases and 2 bases respectively, with 17 bases between them. The CDR3 nucleotides read TGCGCCAGCAGTGTACTCACCGGTACTACCTACGAGCAGTACTTC. It specifies CASSVLTGTTYEQYF.

The chain couples TRBV2 to TRBJ2-7, with unresolved D. From germline, CDR1 is SNHLY and CDR2 FYNNEI. V shed 6 bases and J shed 6 bases, with 12 bases lying between them. The CDR3 loop spans 12 amino acids. The CDR3 spells CASSKLSPEQYF. The CDR3 nucleotides read TGTGCCAGCAGCAAACTCTCCCCCGAGCAGTACTTC. Full variable domain (remainder filled in from reference TRBV2 and TRBJ2-7): EPEVTQTPSHQVTQMGQEVILRCVPISNHLYFYWYRQILGQKVEFLVSFYNNEISEKSEIFDDQFSVERPDGSNFTLKIRSTKLEDSAMYFCASSKLSPEQYFGPGTRLTVT.

This clonotype showed up many times. The chain is built from TRBV20-1 and TRBJ1-4, with unresolved D. Between the trimmed V and J ends, which lost 3 bases and 7 bases, there was a span of 12 bases. The CDR3 has 13 amino acids. Germline V gives CDR1 DFQATT, CDR2 SNEGSKA (reference sequence). CDR3 in amino acids: CSASEDGGEKLFF. Here the CDR3 DNA reads TGCAGTGCTAGTGAGGATGGCGGTGAAAAACTGTTTTTT.

The chain links TRBV28 to TRBJ1-1, with TRBD1 identical over 7 bases. The trim removed 3 bases at V and 4 bases at J, leaving 5 bases unmatched. Germline loops: CDR1 MDHEN, CDR2 SYDVKM. This CDR3 contains 14 residues. The CDR3 DNA follows: TGTGCCAGCAGTTTGACAGGGTGGGGCACTGAAGCTTTCTTT. Translated: CASSLTGWGTEAFF.

J is TRBJ1-1 and V is TRBV29-1, with D tentatively TRBD1 (6 bases). V lost 3 bases and J 6 bases, leaving 11 bases between the germline ends. CDR3 length equals 12 residues. CDR1 and CDR2 from the germline V gene are SQVTM and ANQGSEA. As DNA, the CDR3 is TGCAGCGTTGAGCCACAGGGAGCTGAAGCTTTCTTT. This translates into CSVEPQGAEAFF.

This clonotype occurred many times. This chain links TRBV7-9 with TRBJ2-7; D is unresolved. This CDR3 has 15 residues. Germline assignment: CDR1 SEHNR and CDR2 FQNEAQ (reference sequence). Trimming removed 2 bases at V and 0 bases at J, with 11 bases between. Here the CDR3 reads CASSLFQRHSYEQYF. Written as DNA, the CDR3 is TGTGCCAGCAGCTTATTCCAGCGCCACTCCTACGAGCAGTACTTC. The full variable domain, with the rest looked up from reference TRBV7-9 and TRBJ2-7, is DTGVSQNPRHKITKRGQNVTFRCDPISEHNRLYWYRQTLGQGPEFLTYFQNEAQLEKSRLLSDRFSAERPKGSFSTLEIQRTEQGDSAMYLCASSLFQRHSYEQYFGPGTRLTVT.

This chain uses TRBV12-3 or TRBV12-4 with TRBJ1-2; possibly TRBD1 for D (5 bases). Trimming cost V 3 bases and J 7 bases, with 9 bases left between them. CDR3 length equals 12 residues. The CDR3 sequence: CASSFRVSGYTF. In DNA, the CDR3 is TGTGCCAGCAGTTTCAGGGTGAGTGGCTACACCTTC.

The chain joins TRBV15 to TRBJ2-2; D unclear. The CDR3 loop spans 14 amino acids. The germline V and J ends were trimmed by 4 bases and 1 base, with 7 bases remaining between them. In germline, CDR1 is LNHNV, CDR2 YYDKDF (reference sequence). CDR3 in amino acids: CATSKDQNTGELFF. CDR3 coding DNA: TGTGCCACCAGCAAGGATCAGAACACCGGGGAGCTGTTTTTT.

Ten or more counts support this clonotype. The J gene is TRBJ2-7, the V gene TRBV5-4, with 10 bases fitting TRBD2. Germline loops: CDR1 SGHNT, CDR2 YYREEE (reference sequence). Unmatched junction bases numbered 5, after V lost 0 bases and J lost 2 bases. The CDR3 loop spans 16 amino acids. CDR3 in amino acids: CASSLAGAGGAYEQYF. Here the CDR3 DNA reads TGTGCCAGCAGCTTGGCCGGAGCGGGAGGGGCCTACGAGCAGTACTTC.

V is TRBV6-1 and J is TRBJ2-5; D remains ambiguous. Deletions cut 3 bases from V and 5 bases from J, with 13 bases between. The CDR3 has 14 residues. From germline, CDR1 is MNHNS and CDR2 SASEGT. The DNA of the CDR3 is TGTGCCAGCAGTGATTTGGGGATGATGGAGACCCAGTACTTC. Its translation: CASSDLGMMETQYF.

This chain links TRBV11-2 with TRBJ2-5; possible D gene TRBD2, 5 bases. Germline assignment: CDR1 SGHAT and CDR2 FQNNGV. Trimming removed 4 bases from V and 4 bases from J, with 13 bases in between. The CDR3 length is 14 residues. The chain's CDR3 is CASSSQTMGETQYF. CDR3 sequence (DNA): TGTGCCAGCAGCTCTCAGACTATGGGAGAGACCCAGTACTTC.

This clonotype was seen a few times. The chain is built from TRBV20-1 and TRBJ2-7; D may be TRBD2 (6 bases). The V end lost 7 bases, the J end lost 8 bases, and 18 bases lay between the germline ends. The CDR3 length is 12 residues. The germline V gene encodes CDR1 DFQATT and CDR2 SNEGSKA (reference sequence). The CDR3 nucleotides read TGCAGTGTGCCTAGCGCTAAAGGCCAGCAGTACTTC. Its protein is CSVPSAKGQQYF.

This clonotype was seen only a few times. J is TRBJ2-2 and V is TRBV29-1; 7 nucleotides align to TRBD1. Trimming took 4 bases from V and 1 from J; bases not matched to a gene: 3. Germline loops: CDR1 SQVTM, CDR2 ANQGSEA. This CDR3 comprises 14 residues. The CDR3 loop is CSVVGTENTGELFF. The CDR3 bases are TGCAGCGTTGTGGGGACAGAGAACACCGGGGAGCTGTTTTTT.